This is a list of T cell receptor beta chains from one sample in a study of shared clonotypes between healthy human individuals. Clones were read by immunoSEQ multiplex PCR, and TCRdb kept only the in-frame ones, dropping some. Seen here are some 2 million clones, over 85% observed once, and the top ten hold 0.85% to 1.2%. The specimen sequenced was naive CD8+ T cells sorted from blood. The receptors were sampled from a man aged 18-30 years in good health. CDR3s include the opening cysteine and the closing phenylalanine or tryptophan. D genes are given only for firm matches. Not all rows give a size; the values are once, few, many and, for expanded clones, a class.

once	TRBV5-1	.	TRBJ1-2	TGCGCCAGCCCCCGAACGGACGGGGGCTACACCTTC	CASPRTDGGYTF
once	TRBV6-1	.	TRBJ2-7	TGTGCCAGCAGTGATGGGCTAACCTACGAGCAGTACTTC	CASSDGLTYEQYF
once	TRBV27	TRBD1	TRBJ2-7	TGTGCCAGCAGTTTCGGACAGGGCAACTACGAGCAGTACTTC	CASSFGQGNYEQYF
.	TRBV10-3	.	TRBJ1-2	TGTGCCATCACCTTAGACAGGCCTGACTATGGCTACACCTTC	CAITLDRPDYGYTF
.	TRBV27	.	TRBJ1-6	TGTGCCAGCAGTTTAGGAATCAACGAGGTCTATAATTCACCCCTCCACTTT	CASSLGINEVYNSPLHF
once	TRBV5-4	TRBD1	TRBJ1-1	TGTGCCAGCAGCCGGGGGGACAGGGAGAACACTGAAGCTTTCTTT	CASSRGDRENTEAFF
.	TRBV4-3	TRBD1	TRBJ1-3	TGCGCCAGCAGCCAGGACAGGGATAATGGAAACACCATATATTTT	CASSQDRDNGNTIYF
.	TRBV9	.	TRBJ2-5	TGTGCCAGCAGCGTGACAGGGAGGGTCCAAGAGACCCAGTACTTC	CASSVTGRVQETQYF
.	TRBV11-2	.	TRBJ2-2	TGTGCCAGCAGCTTTCACACGGGGGTCCCCGGGGAGCTGTTTTTT	CASSFHTGVPGELFF
few	TRBV2	TRBD1	TRBJ1-5	TGTGCCAGCACCCACGGACAGGGCAATCAGCCCCAGCATTTT	CASTHGQGNQPQHF
.	TRBV28	TRBD2	TRBJ2-3	TGTGCCAGCAGCTGGACTAGTCCTAGCACAGATACGCAGTATTTT	CASSWTSPSTDTQYF
once	TRBV4-2	.	TRBJ1-2	TGTGCCAGCAGCCAAGTCCAGGGCGACAGTCTGAACTATGGCTACACCTTC	CASSQVQGDSLNYGYTF
.	TRBV29-1	.	TRBJ2-5	TGCAGCGTTCATCAGTCTGGCGTACAAGAGACCCAGTACTTC	CSVHQSGVQETQYF
.	TRBV5-6	TRBD1	TRBJ2-7	TGTGCCAGCAGCCCCGGGACAGGGTCCGAGCAGTACTTC	CASSPGTGSEQYF
.	TRBV10-2	TRBD2	TRBJ2-1	TGCGCCAGCAAGGGGACTAGCGGGGGGGCCTACAATGAGCAGTTCTTC	CASKGTSGGAYNEQFF
.	TRBV12-5	TRBD2	TRBJ2-1	TGTGCTAGTGGTTTTGCGGGAGGAGGCTACAATGAGCAGTTCTTC	CASGFAGGGYNEQFF
.	TRBV6-4	.	TRBJ1-4	TGTGCCAGCAGTGACTCCAGGTCCCAGGATGAAAAACTGTTTTTT	CASSDSRSQDEKLFF
.	TRBV9	TRBD1	TRBJ2-5	TGTGCCAGCAGCGTAGTGGACAGGGAGCAAGAGACCCAGTACTTC	CASSVVDREQETQYF
.	TRBV5-6	.	TRBJ2-5	TGTGCCAGCAGCGTACCAGGGGTAGTAGACCAGTACTTC	CASSVPGVVDQYF
.	TRBV13	TRBD2	TRBJ2-3	TGTGCCAGCAGCTCAGGGACTAGCCTCCACACAGATACGCAGTATTTT	CASSSGTSLHTDTQYF
.	TRBV9	TRBD2	TRBJ2-5	TGTGCCAGCAGCGGGCTAGCGGGGGGGCCCCAAGAGACCCAGTACTTC	CASSGLAGGPQETQYF
once	TRBV5-6	.	TRBJ2-2	TGTGCCTCCAGGGTTTGGACCACCGGGGAGCTGTTTTTT	CASRVWTTGELFF
.	TRBV7-2	.	TRBJ2-7	TGTGCCAGCAGCTTAGCGGACACGAACTACGAGCAGTACTTC	CASSLADTNYEQYF
.	TRBV13	TRBD1	TRBJ2-1	TGTGCCAGCAGCTTAGAGGACAGGGCCTACAATGAGCAGTTCTTC	CASSLEDRAYNEQFF
.	TRBV27	.	TRBJ2-1	TGTGCCAGCAGTTACGAGGCCGGGAAGGAGTTCTTC	CASSYEAGKEFF
.	TRBV6-1	.	TRBJ1-2	TGTGCCAGCAGTGAAGAGGTTTGGGGCCATGGCTACACCTTC	CASSEEVWGHGYTF
.	TRBV5-6	.	TRBJ2-7	TGTGCCAGCAGCTTGGGCCCGGGGACGACCTACGAGCAGTACTTC	CASSLGPGTTYEQYF
.	TRBV27	TRBD1	TRBJ1-2	TGTGCCAGCAGTCCAATTCCGGACAGGGACTATGGCTACACCTTC	CASSPIPDRDYGYTF
.	TRBV4-3	.	TRBJ2-1	TGCGCCAGCAGCCAAGATTCTCAGTACAATGAGCAGTTCTTC	CASSQDSQYNEQFF
.	TRBV2	TRBD2	TRBJ2-1	TGTGCCAGCAGTCACGACCGGACTAGCGGGAACTACAATGAGCAGTTCTTC	CASSHDRTSGNYNEQFF
.	TRBV30	.	TRBJ1-2	TGTGCCTGGAGTGTACCGGGGGGAGATGGCTACACCTTC	CAWSVPGGDGYTF
.	TRBV7-9	.	TRBJ2-3	TGTGCCAGCAGCTTAGTCTTGGAGGCAGATACGCAGTATTTT	CASSLVLEADTQYF
.	TRBV9	.	TRBJ2-1	TGTGCCAGCAGCTATAGTGGAGGTGAGCAGTTCTTC	CASSYSGGEQFF
.	TRBV27	.	TRBJ2-7	TGTGCCAGCAGTGCGGGCATTACCTACGAGCAGTACTTC	CASSAGITYEQYF
.	TRBV5-1	.	TRBJ1-1	TGCGCCAGCAGCTTGCTGGACAGCATGAACACTGAAGCTTTCTTT	CASSLLDSMNTEAFF
.	TRBV27	.	TRBJ2-7	TGTGCCAGCAGTTTCGGGGGGCCCATCTACGAGCAGTACTTC	CASSFGGPIYEQYF
.	TRBV6-5	TRBD1	TRBJ2-5	TGTGCCAGCAGTACCGCGACAGGGTTGGAGACCCAGTACTTC	CASSTATGLETQYF
few	TRBV2	.	TRBJ1-2	TGTGCCAGCATGACGGCAGGGGTCGGCTATGGCTACACCTTC	CASMTAGVGYGYTF
.	TRBV7-9	.	TRBJ2-5	TGTGCCAGCAGCTTCGACAATCAAGAGACCCAGTACTTC	CASSFDNQETQYF
.	TRBV6-6	TRBD1	TRBJ2-3	TGTGCCAGCAGTTACTCAGGCAGGGGGCCAGATACGCAGTATTTT	CASSYSGRGPDTQYF
.	TRBV21-1	.	TRBJ1-4	TGTGCCAGCAGCACGACCGGGACAGGCGGCAGAGCTAATGAAAAACTGTTTTTT	CASSTTGTGGRANEKLFF
once	TRBV16	.	TRBJ2-1	TGTGCCAGCAGCCAATCCTCAGGGTACAATGAGCAGTTCTTC	CASSQSSGYNEQFF
.	TRBV6-1	TRBD1	TRBJ1-2	TGTGCCAGCAGTGGGGACAGGGTCTATGGCTACACCTTC	CASSGDRVYGYTF
.	TRBV4-3	TRBD2	TRBJ2-5	TGCGCCAGCAGCCAGGGGCTAGCGGGCCACGAAGAGACCCAGTACTTC	CASSQGLAGHEETQYF
.	TRBV9	.	TRBJ1-1	TGTGCCAGCAGCGTAGGAGGGCTGACTGAAGCTTTCTTT	CASSVGGLTEAFF
.	TRBV2	.	TRBJ1-1	TGTGCCAGCAGTGAAATACCCCACGGGCCCAAGCCTCAACCCCATGAGGGGAACACTGAAGCTTTCTTT	CASSEIPHGPKPQPHEGNTEAFF
.	TRBV6-1	TRBD1	TRBJ2-7	TGTGCCAGCAGTGGGGACAGGGAACACTCCTACGAGCAGTACTTC	CASSGDREHSYEQYF